The source of this T cell receptor (beta chain) is a study of graft-versus-host responses after intestinal transplantation. About the research overall: Recipients were all induced with anti-thymocyte globulin, then given tacrolimus and steroids for about three years.

The protocol was immunoSEQ multiplex PCR, while the TCRdb copy is restricted to in-frame clones and leaves out a portion. The sample records roughly 120,000 clones, more than 85% being singletons. As regards this clone: No antigen is known for it.

V was shortened by 0 bases and J by 3 bases, with 12 bases between the two germline ends. The V gene's germline CDR1 is SGDLS and CDR2 YYNGEE. CDR3 length: 15 residues. The material sequenced was unstimulated CD8+ T cells sorted from spleen or lymph node cells, taken before transplant. V gene TRBV9 combines with J gene TRBJ2-5, with D possibly TRBD2 on 6 matching bases. The TCR comes from a human donor who was the organ donor for an intestinal transplant. CDR3 amino acids: CASSVGDSGEETQYF. The CDR3 nucleotides read TGTGCCAGCAGCGTAGGGGATAGCGGAGAAGAGACCCAGTACTTC.